The 25 T cell receptor beta chains below all came from one sample that was sequenced in a study of cytomegalovirus exposure and HLA in healthy donors (dated by TCRdb to about 2017). The library was prepared using the immunoSEQ multiplex PCR assay. For the multiplex PCR, a mixture combining 60 forward primers for TCR Vbeta segments and 13 reverse primers for TCR Jbeta segments was used. TCRdb stores this immuneACCESS table with in-frame sequences only. Part of the clones is absent; in the studies checked, under half of the shortfall reflects unresolved V genes, and no reason is known for the rest. For this sample the table gives about 140,000 clones, of which 60% to 80% were detected only once. Around 15% of the sample is taken by the ten largest. Sequenced: PBMCs. Receptors were obtained from a woman between 40 and 50 years old in good health and CMV-seronegative.

The genes are TRBV18 and TRBJ2-7; perhaps TRBD1 as D (6 bases). The V gene's germline CDR1 is KGHSH and CDR2 LQKENI. The CDR3 contains 14 residues. V was shortened by 6 bases and J by 2 bases, with 14 bases between the two germline ends. The CDR3 DNA reads TGTGCCAGCTCCCCCGGGACACAAACCTACGAGCAGTACTTC. The encoded protein is CASSPGTQTYEQYF.

The rearrangement uses TRBV2 and TRBJ1-4; maybe TRBD1 (6 bases). With 5 bases removed from V and 3 bases from J, the gap between germline ends came to 10 bases. The length of the CDR3 is 14 residues. CDR1 is SNHLY, CDR2 FYNNEI, per germline. For the CDR3, the DNA is TGTGCCAGCAGTCCAGGGGTCGCTAATGAAAAACTGTTTTTT. It encodes CASSPGVANEKLFF.

J is TRBJ2-7 and V is TRBV18; 8 bases align to TRBD1. Germline V lookup: CDR1 KGHSH, CDR2 LQKENI. V was pared by 4 bases and J by 3 bases, with 5 bases of the junction left unmatched. This CDR3 comprises 14 residues. Written as DNA, the CDR3 is TGTGCCAGCTCACTCGGACAGGGAAACTACGAGCAGTACTTC. Encoded protein: CASSLGQGNYEQYF. The entire variable domain, with the rest obtained from reference TRBV18 and TRBJ2-7, is as follows: NAGVMQNPRHLVRRRGQEARLRCSPMKGHSHVYWYRQLPEEGLKFMVYLQKENIIDESGMPKERFSAEFPKEGPSILRIQQVVRGDSAAYFCASSLGQGNYEQYFGPGTRLTVT.

V usage is TRBV28 and J usage is TRBJ2-1; 8 bases map to TRBD1. Germline trimming cut 6 bases from V and 1 base from J; bases unmatched to any gene: 8. CDR1 and CDR2 (germline): MDHEN, SYDVKM. CDR3 length: 16 amino acids. CDR3 protein: CASRTRGRGSYNEQFF. The CDR3 DNA is TGTGCCAGCAGAACCAGGGGGCGCGGGTCCTACAATGAGCAGTTCTTC.

This rearrangement joins TRBV9 to TRBJ1-1, with 12 bases fitting TRBD1. The trim removed 3 bases at V and 3 bases at J, leaving 6 bases unmatched. CDR3 size: 16 residues. Germline-derived CDR1 and CDR2 are SGDLS and YYNGEE. The CDR3 DNA follows: TGTGCCAGCAGCGCGGGACAGGGGGCGGCCTACACTGAAGCTTTCTTT. As protein: CASSAGQGAAYTEAFF.

The chain has TRBV6-1 and TRBJ2-4, with D possibly being TRBD2 (5 bases). CDR1 is MNHNS, CDR2 SASEGT, per germline. Between the trimmed V and J ends, which lost 7 bases and 8 bases, there was a span of 9 bases. The CDR3 sequence is 11 residues long. The CDR3 DNA is TGTGCCAGCAAGCAGAGGGACATTCAGTACTTC. It encodes CASKQRDIQYF.

This chain joins TRBV20-1 and TRBJ2-5, with unresolved D. Germline V gene data show CDR1 as DFQATT and CDR2 as SNEGSKA (reference sequence). V shed 2 bases and J shed 4 bases, with 5 bases lying between them. This CDR3 is 11 amino acids long. DNA for the CDR3: TGCAGTGCTAGAACCAGAGAGACCCAGTACTTC. Its translation: CSARTRETQYF.

The chain combines TRBV29-1 with TRBJ2-3, with D tentatively TRBD2 (6 bases). Deletions cut 7 bases from V and 4 bases from J, with 15 bases between. Germline CDR1 reads SQVTM; CDR2 reads ANQGSEA. This CDR3 has 13 amino acids. This CDR3 is CSGSPGGSDTQYF. In DNA form, the CDR3 reads TGCAGCGGAAGTCCCGGGGGATCAGATACGCAGTATTTT.

The chain couples TRBV18 to TRBJ2-7, with 9 bases matching TRBD1. CDR1 is KGHSH, CDR2 LQKENI, per germline. V lost 1 base and J lost 5; bases outside the gene matches: 6. The CDR3 is made up of 15 amino acids. CDR3 sequence reads: CASSPLGQGRHEQYF. DNA for the CDR3: TGTGCCAGCTCACCACTGGGACAGGGAAGACACGAGCAGTACTTC. Complete variable domain (other parts from reference TRBV18 and TRBJ2-7): NAGVMQNPRHLVRRRGQEARLRCSPMKGHSHVYWYRQLPEEGLKFMVYLQKENIIDESGMPKERFSAEFPKEGPSILRIQQVVRGDSAAYFCASSPLGQGRHEQYFGPGTRLTVT.

Note on this clone: Germline and junction disagree at one end, which may indicate a read error. V gene TRBV7-9 combines with J gene TRBJ2-7; TRBD1 aligns across 10 bases. Germline CDR1 reads SEHNR; CDR2 reads FQNEAQ (reference sequence). The CDR3 covers 16 residues. CDR3 DNA: TGTTCCAGCAGCTTCCCGACAGGGGGCAGCTCCTACGAGCAGTACTTC. Its protein product is CSSSFPTGGSSYEQYF. Full variable domain (missing parts from reference TRBV7-9 and TRBJ2-7): DTGVSQNPRHKITKRGQNVTFRCDPISEHNRLYWYRQTLGQGPEFLTYFQNEAQLEKSRLLSDRFSAERPKGSFSTLEIQRTEQGDSAMYLCSSSFPTGGSSYEQYFGPGTRLTVT.

The CDR3 is CASRTGANTEAFF. The DNA of the CDR3 is TGTGCCTCACGGACAGGGGCGAACACTGAAGCTTTCTTT. The J gene is TRBJ1-1, the V gene TRBV5-3, with 9 bases fitting TRBD1. TRBV5-3 is annotated as an ORF whose role is uncertain. V lost 10 bases and J lost 1; bases outside the gene matches: 5. The CDR3 extends over 13 amino acids.

The chain employs TRBV2 and TRBJ2-4, with 9 positions matching TRBD2. This CDR3 has 16 amino acids. The junction had 7 bases not matched to a gene; V was cut back by 6 bases and J by 1 base. CDR1 and CDR2 from the germline V gene are SNHLY and FYNNEI. The CDR3 protein is CASSPPSGGAKNIQYF. For the CDR3, the DNA is TGTGCCAGCAGCCCCCCCAGCGGGGGGGCCAAAAACATTCAGTACTTC.

V and J are TRBV9 and TRBJ1-2; D call uncertain. The V end lost 2 bases, the J end lost 3 bases, and 14 bases lay between the germline ends. CDR1 and CDR2 from the germline V gene are SGDLS and YYNGEE. The CDR3 totals 15 residues. The CDR3 region is CASSVTLAGDYGYTF. Written as DNA, the CDR3 is TGTGCCAGCAGCGTGACCCTCGCCGGAGACTATGGCTACACCTTC.

A few counts support this clone. Here the CDR3 DNA reads TGCGCCAGCAGCCACCCAGGACTAGCGGGAGGACCATACCAAGAGACCCAGTACTTC. Protein: CASSHPGLAGGPYQETQYF. This sequence joins TRBV4-1 and TRBJ2-5, with 14 bases matching TRBD2. Germline CDR1 reads MGHRA; CDR2 reads YSYEKL. Trimming at V came to 3 bases and at J to 0 bases, leaving 9 bases not matched to a gene. The CDR3 is 19 amino acids.

In this sample, this clone turned up once. The chain couples TRBV7-2 to TRBJ1-4; unclear D gene. This CDR3 is 13 amino acids long. Looked up from germline, CDR1 is SGHTA and CDR2 is FQGNSA. Trimming left V 5 bases short and J 8 bases short, with 12 bases between. The CDR3 DNA reads as TGTGCCAGCAGCGCCGCGCCCTGGGAAAAACTGTTTTTT. It yields the protein CASSAAPWEKLFF.

The rearrangement uses TRBV11-2 and TRBJ2-5; perhaps TRBD1 as D (6 bases). V was cut by 0 bases and J by 5 bases, with 16 bases left in between. Looked up from germline, CDR1 is SGHAT and CDR2 is FQNNGV. This CDR3 comprises 16 residues. CDR3: CASSLEGRGPSETQYF. CDR3 DNA sequence: TGTGCCAGCAGCTTAGAGGGCAGGGGCCCATCGGAGACCCAGTACTTC.

The table lists this clone with a few counts. This chain connects TRBV10-1 to TRBJ2-7, with D tentatively TRBD2 (5 bases). Germline values: CDR1 WNHNN, CDR2 SYGVQD (reference sequence). This CDR3 has 12 amino acids. V gave up 3 bases and J gave up 3 bases, with 6 bases separating them. In DNA, the CDR3 is TGCGCCAGCAGTGAAACTAGCTACGAGCAGTACTTC. This encodes CASSETSYEQYF.

This rearrangement joins TRBV28 to TRBJ2-3, with 11 bases matching TRBD2. The ends lost 2 bases at V and 1 base at J; junction bases unmatched: 2. In germline, CDR1 is MDHEN, CDR2 SYDVKM. There are 16 residues in the CDR3. CDR3 residues: CASSLLLAGGTDTQYF. The CDR3 DNA reads as TGTGCCAGCAGTTTACTACTAGCGGGGGGCACAGATACGCAGTATTTT.

The genes are TRBV6-5 and TRBJ2-2, with D possibly TRBD1 on 6 matching bases. V lost 10 bases, J lost 3 bases, and 15 bases lay in between. The CDR3 runs to 14 residues. Looked up from germline, CDR1 is MNHEY and CDR2 is SVGAGI. The CDR3 region has the DNA TGTGCCACTTCACCGGGACATTACACCGGGGAGCTGTTTTTT. Translating gives CATSPGHYTGELFF.

The chain couples TRBV29-1 to TRBJ2-5, with D perhaps matching TRBD2 (5 bases). CDR3 length equals 15 residues. V gave up 6 bases and J gave up 0 bases, with 17 bases separating them. Per germline, CDR1 SQVTM and CDR2 ANQGSEA. This CDR3 is CSVRARASHQETQYF. The CDR3 DNA is TGCAGCGTCCGAGCTAGGGCTAGCCACCAAGAGACCCAGTACTTC.

J is TRBJ2-1 and V is TRBV28, with a weak D call TRBD2 (6 bases). CDR3 size: 13 residues. The germline V gene encodes CDR1 MDHEN and CDR2 SYDVKM. Trimming stripped 8 bases from V and 7 bases from J, with 15 bases between. The CDR3 coding sequence is TGTGCCAGCTGGTCGGGAGTAATTAATGAGCAGTTCTTC. Protein product: CASWSGVINEQFF.

Comment on this clone: Germline and junction disagree at one end, which may indicate a read error. This chain links TRBV28 with TRBJ2-4; TRBD1 matches 9 bases. The V gene's germline CDR1 is MDHEN and CDR2 SYDVKM. The CDR3 runs 16 residues. CDR3 amino acids: CASSPTGGLAKNSQYF. CDR3 nucleotide sequence: TGTGCCAGCAGCCCTACAGGGGGCCTTGCCAAAAACAGTCAGTACTTC.

The chain has TRBV5-1 and TRBJ1-4; TRBD1 is a possible D gene (5 bases). Between the trimmed V and J ends, which lost 0 bases and 5 bases, there was a span of 8 bases. The CDR3 runs to 14 residues. CDR1 and CDR2 from the germline V gene are SGHRS and YFSETQ. In DNA, the CDR3 is TGCGCCAGCAGCTTGGGACAGAAGAATGAAAAACTGTTTTTT. The encoded protein is CASSLGQKNEKLFF.

For this clone: The germline gene is not matched at one end of the junction; a read error may be the cause. The chain is built from TRBV28 and TRBJ2-4; tentative D call: TRBD2 (7 bases). This CDR3 is built from 14 residues. Germline CDR1 reads MDHEN; CDR2 reads SYDVKM. CDR3 nucleotide sequence: TGTGCCAGCAGTTTCGCGGGGGCTAAAAACAGTCAGTACTTC. Its protein product is CASSFAGAKNSQYF.

The chain has TRBV20-1 and TRBJ1-3; D is uncertain. V shed 3 bases and J shed 4 bases, with 4 bases lying between them. CDR1 and CDR2 (germline): DFQATT, SNEGSKA (reference sequence). CDR3 length: 11 residues. DNA for the CDR3: TGCAGTGCTAGTCTGGGAAACACCATATATTTT. Residues: CSASLGNTIYF.